The 21 T cell receptor beta chains presented below share a single source sample, sequenced in a study of CD8+ T cells in alopecia areata. RNA was isolated and reverse transcribed to cDNA, the sequencing template. The protocol was immunoSEQ multiplex PCR, while the TCRdb copy is restricted to in-frame clones and leaves out a portion. The sample has 180,000 or so clones, roughly 60% seen once. This sample comprised CD4+ T cells sorted from blood, obtained at week 0. All receptors come from a human donor with alopecia areata.

This clone was picked up many times. The chain carries TRBV5-1 and TRBJ2-1, with D perhaps TRBD2 (6 bases). CDR3 length: 15 residues. V was cut by 3 bases and J by 0 bases, with 10 bases left in between. Germline CDR1 and CDR2: SGHRS and YFSETQ. CDR3 region: CASSYSGLSYNEQFF. CDR3 sequence (DNA): TGCGCCAGCAGCTATAGCGGCCTCTCCTACAATGAGCAGTTCTTC.

The V gene is TRBV29-1, the J gene TRBJ1-1, with TRBD1 as a possible D gene (6 bases). The V gene lost 5 bases and the J gene lost 7 bases, with 17 bases spanning the gap. The CDR3 runs to 13 residues. Germline lookup yields CDR1 SQVTM and CDR2 ANQGSEA. Here the CDR3 reads CSVSGIQGGEAFF. Written as DNA, the CDR3 is TGCAGCGTTTCGGGGATTCAAGGGGGTGAAGCTTTCTTT. The whole variable domain, filled in from reference TRBV29-1 and TRBJ1-1, reads SAVISQKPSRDICQRGTSLTIQCQVDSQVTMMFWYRQQPGQSLTLIATANQGSEATYESGFVIDKFPISRPNLTFSTLTVSNMSPEDSSIYLCSVSGIQGGEAFFGQGTRLTVV.

The chain combines TRBV30 with TRBJ2-7; either TRBD1 or TRBD2 may fit D (5 bases each). CDR1 and CDR2 (germline): GTSNPN, SVGIG (reference sequence). The CDR3 loop spans 12 amino acids. V was clipped by 5 bases and J by 1 base, with 9 bases between them. The DNA for the CDR3 is TGTGCCTGGGGGGACCTATCCTACGAGCAGTACTTC. This encodes CAWGDLSYEQYF.

J is TRBJ1-2 and V is TRBV30, with D unclear. V lost 3 bases and J lost 3, with 17 bases in between. The CDR3 is 15 amino acids. Germline V gene lookup returns CDR1 GTSNPN and CDR2 SVGIG (reference sequence). CDR3 sequence (DNA): TGTGCCTGGAGAGACTACCGGACCGGTGACTATGGCTACACCTTC. It specifies CAWRDYRTGDYGYTF.

This chain links TRBV5-6 with TRBJ2-5; D is uncertain. V gave up 5 bases and J gave up 2 bases, with 4 bases separating them. Germline V gene data show CDR1 as SGHDT and CDR2 as YYEEEE. The CDR3 sequence is 11 residues long. The CDR3 bases are TGTGCCAGCAGGGGGCAAGAGACCCAGTACTTC. Encoded protein: CASRGQETQYF. Full variable domain (outside the CDR3, taken from reference TRBV5-6 and TRBJ2-5): DAGVTQSPTHLIKTRGQQVTLRCSPKSGHDTVSWYQQALGQGPQFIFQYYEEEERQRGNFPDRFSGHQFPNYSSELNVNALLLGDSALYLCASRGQETQYFGPGTRLLVL.

The V gene is TRBV5-1, the J gene TRBJ2-4, with TRBD2 matching over 11 bases. The CDR3 is 17 amino acids. CDR1 is SGHRS, CDR2 YFSETQ, per germline. The junction had 11 bases not matched to a gene; V was cut back by 5 bases and J by 4 bases. The CDR3, as DNA: TGCGCCAGCAGTCCAGAGACTAGCGGGGTACCTAAAAACATTCAGTACTTC. It encodes CASSPETSGVPKNIQYF.

This clone was picked up a small number of times. The identical CDR3 is also encoded by other nucleotide sequences in the sample. The V and J genes are TRBV7-2 and TRBJ2-5; D is uncertain. Germline values: CDR1 SGHTA, CDR2 FQGNSA. This CDR3 has 13 residues. V lost 2 bases and J 0 bases, leaving 4 bases between the germline ends. CDR3 nucleotides: TGTGCCAGCAGCTTACAGTACCAAGAGACCCAGTACTTC. It codes for CASSLQYQETQYF.

The V and J genes are TRBV9 and TRBJ1-2; D is undetermined. CDR1 is SGDLS and CDR2 is YYNGEE in the germline V gene. This CDR3 is 13 amino acids long. The germline V and J ends were trimmed by 4 bases and 7 bases, with 14 bases remaining between them. The CDR3 loop is CASSPSQGSGYTF. CDR3 DNA: TGTGCCAGCAGCCCGAGCCAAGGGTCTGGCTACACCTTC. The full variable domain, in which reference TRBV9 and TRBJ1-2 provide the parts outside the CDR3, is DSGVTQTPKHLITATGQRVTLRCSPRSGDLSVYWYQQSLDQGLQFLIQYYNGEERAKGNILERFSAQQFPDLHSELNLSSLELGDSALYFCASSPSQGSGYTFGSGTRLTVV.

The chain employs TRBV27 and TRBJ2-6, with a tentative D call TRBD2 (5 bases). With 8 bases removed from V and 0 bases from J, the gap between germline ends came to 5 bases. The CDR3 is made up of 13 amino acids. The germline V gene has CDR1 MNHEY and CDR2 SMNVEV (reference sequence). This CDR3 reads CASGLSGANVLTF. The CDR3, as DNA: TGTGCCAGCGGACTCTCTGGGGCCAACGTCCTGACTTTC.

The chain combines TRBV4-3 with TRBJ2-1; possibly TRBD2 for D (6 bases). V lost 0 bases and J 6 bases, leaving 12 bases between the germline ends. Germline CDR1 reads LGHNA; CDR2 reads YSLEER. This CDR3 region has 15 residues. CDR3 nucleotide sequence: TGCGCCAGCAGCCAAGAAGCGGGCCGAATCAATGAGCAGTTCTTC. Protein product: CASSQEAGRINEQFF.

The chain recombines TRBV7-2 with TRBJ2-4; TRBD1 aligns across 11 bases. V lost 5 bases and J lost 6; bases outside the gene matches: 6. The CDR3 sequence is 15 residues long. Germline V gene sequence: CDR1 SGHTA, CDR2 FQGNSA. CDR3 loop: CASSPGQGALNIQYF. CDR3 coding DNA: TGTGCCAGCAGCCCCGGACAGGGGGCTCTAAACATTCAGTACTTC.

The rearrangement links TRBV23-1 to TRBJ2-6, with TRBD1 identical over 9 bases. TRBV23-1 is known as an ORF, though its function is uncertain. The CDR3 length is 16 residues. V trimming: 8 bases; J trimming: 2 bases; junction bases outside the gene matches: 7. The CDR3 DNA follows: TGCGCCAGCCGTTTACAGGGGGCCGCTGGGGCCAACGTCCTGACTTTC. This codes for CASRLQGAAGANVLTF.

This chain joins TRBV2 and TRBJ2-3; D possibly corresponds to TRBD2 (5 bases). From germline, CDR1 is SNHLY and CDR2 FYNNEI. This CDR3 is built from 13 residues. Trimming removed 6 bases at V and 2 bases at J, with 9 bases between. CDR3 amino acids: CASREEITDTQYF. The CDR3 bases are TGTGCCAGCAGGGAGGAGATCACAGATACGCAGTATTTT.

The chain uses TRBV27 and TRBJ2-7; 12 bases are shared with TRBD2. From germline, CDR1 is MNHEY and CDR2 SMNVEV (reference sequence). There are 15 residues in the CDR3. With 2 bases clipped from V and 6 bases from J, the junction kept 5 bases outside the gene matches. As DNA, the CDR3 is TGTGCCAGCAGTTTAGGACTAGCGGGGCTCGGCGAGCAGTACTTC. It translates to CASSLGLAGLGEQYF.

The chain has TRBV7-2 and TRBJ2-2; D possibly corresponds to TRBD1 (6 bases). Germline V gene sequence: CDR1 SGHTA, CDR2 FQGNSA. The CDR3 runs 14 residues. V was shortened by 5 bases and J by 3 bases, with 10 bases between the two germline ends. The CDR3 sequence is CASSKNRDTGELFF. The CDR3 nucleotides are TGTGCCAGCAGCAAAAACAGGGACACCGGGGAGCTGTTTTTT.

V is TRBV30 and J is TRBJ1-6; D perhaps matches TRBD1 (5 bases). Germline lookup yields CDR1 GTSNPN and CDR2 SVGIG (reference sequence). The CDR3 runs 14 residues. The V end lost 2 bases, the J end lost 7 bases, and 12 bases lay between the germline ends. The CDR3 protein is CAWSQGLWNSPLHF. CDR3 nucleotide sequence: TGTGCCTGGAGTCAGGGACTTTGGAATTCACCCCTCCACTTT.

This chain joins TRBV10-3 and TRBJ1-6, with D perhaps matching TRBD1 (6 bases). CDR3 size: 13 residues. CDR1 ENHRY and CDR2 SYGVKD come from the germline V gene. V shed 3 bases and J shed 7 bases, with 7 bases lying between them. The CDR3 nucleotides read TGTGCCATCAGTGACACAGGGAATTCACCCCTCCACTTT. Translated, it gives CAISDTGNSPLHF.

This clone was seen only a few times. The V and J genes are TRBV7-2 and TRBJ1-6; D gene unclear. The CDR3 loop spans 14 amino acids. Germline V lookup: CDR1 SGHTA, CDR2 FQGNSA. The V gene lost 7 bases and the J gene lost 7 bases, with 14 bases spanning the gap. CDR3 DNA: TGTGCCAGCACCCACGGATCACTGAATTCACCCCTCCACTTT. Encoded protein: CASTHGSLNSPLHF.

V usage is TRBV29-1 and J usage is TRBJ1-5, with a tentative D call TRBD1 (5 bases). The germline CDR1 and CDR2 sequences are SQVTM and ANQGSEA. This CDR3 comprises 14 residues. V gave up 6 bases and J gave up 1 base, with 13 bases separating them. This CDR3 is CSVSRGESNQPQHF. CDR3 sequence (DNA): TGCAGCGTGTCCCGGGGGGAAAGCAATCAGCCCCAGCATTTT. The full variable domain, with the rest looked up from reference TRBV29-1 and TRBJ1-5, is SAVISQKPSRDICQRGTSLTIQCQVDSQVTMMFWYRQQPGQSLTLIATANQGSEATYESGFVIDKFPISRPNLTFSTLTVSNMSPEDSSIYLCSVSRGESNQPQHFGDGTRLSIL.

The chain recombines TRBV11-3 with TRBJ2-6; D remains unclear. The CDR3 spans 16 residues. The germline CDR1 and CDR2 sequences are SGHNT and YENEEA. With 5 bases removed from V and 0 bases from J, the gap between germline ends came to 11 bases. The CDR3 bases are TGTGCCAGCAGCCTCGGGCCCTACTCTGGGGCCAACGTCCTGACTTTC. The encoded protein is CASSLGPYSGANVLTF.

The genes are TRBV5-1 and TRBJ2-7; 10 positions match TRBD1. Germline values: CDR1 SGHRS, CDR2 YFSETQ. Unmatched junction bases numbered 5, after V lost 3 bases and J lost 5 bases. This CDR3 has 14 residues. DNA of the CDR3: TGCGCCAGCAGCTCGACAGGGGGCTGGGACGAGCAGTACTTC. Translation: CASSSTGGWDEQYF. The full variable domain, completed using reference TRBV5-1 and TRBJ2-7, is KAGVTQTPRYLIKTRGQQVTLSCSPISGHRSVSWYQQTPGQGLQFLFEYFSETQRNKGNFPGRFSGRQFSNSRSEMNVSTLELGDSALYLCASSSTGGWDEQYFGPGTRLTVT.